This T cell receptor (beta chain) comes out of a study of CD8 T cells in Susac syndrome. Whole-study results and caveats: The study conceded that relatively few individuals underwent its TCR sequencing and HLA analysis.

As concerns this clonotype: Antigen: not known.

Trimming cost V 4 bases and J 5 bases, with 11 bases left between them. The CDR3 runs 12 residues. The germline V gene encodes CDR1 SQVTM and CDR2 ANQGSEA. The T cells that were sequenced for TCR beta were CD8+ and CD4+ cells from blood. Healthy donors were controls matched for age and sex. TEMRA cells were FACS-enriched, with CD8+ and CD4+ T cells isolated negatively. RNA in amounts of about 0.5 to 1 ug was reverse transcribed with random hexamers. TCRdb re-called the immunoSEQ multiplex PCR reads with MiXCR, one entry per CDR3 protein. The sample records about 210,000 distinct CDR3 sequences, 95% being singletons.

The clonotype was recovered from a human donor in good health. V and J are TRBV29-1 and TRBJ2-5, with D perhaps matching TRBD1 (6 bases). Material for sequencing was CD4+ T cells from PBMCs. The CDR3 region is CSVAGVEETQYF. The CDR3 DNA reads as TGCAGCGTTGCAGGGGTAGAGGAGACCCAGTACTTC.